The 28 T cell receptor beta chains below come from one sample, sequenced in a study of tissue T cells after allogeneic stem cell transplantation. Measured with immunoSEQ multiplex PCR; TCRdb has only the in-frame clones, and not every one. The sample has roughly 4,200 clones, less than 50% seen once; the top ten hold roughly 33%. Regarding time point: mouse harvest day 14 after allogeneic transplant. The graft held 10^6 splenic CD5+ T cells and 10^7 T-cell-depleted bone marrow cells. The sequencing sample was made of lymph node tissue. The receptors were sampled from a female BALB/c mouse given C57BL/6 T cells with graft-versus-host disease after an allogeneic hematopoietic cell transplant.

A few counts support this clone. Gene names are mouse gene names. The observed sequence ends 1 residue before the CDR3 terminus, with the missing tail filled in from the germline J gene. The chain couples TRBV19 to TRBJ1-4; 7 bases align to TRBD1. CDR1 is FNHDT, CDR2 SITEND, per germline (reference sequence). CDR3 length: 14 amino acids. V was pared by 5 bases and J by 4 bases, with 5 bases of the junction left unmatched. The part of the CDR3 DNA that was read is TGTGCCAGCAGAAGAGGGGGCCACAACGAAAGATTATTT. Protein product: CASRRGGHNERLF. The full-length CDR3 reads as CASRRGGHNERLFF.

In this sample, this clone is large. Genes here carry mouse names. The missing CDR3 end, 1 residue past where the read stops, is filled in from the germline J gene. The chain uses TRBV13-2 and TRBJ2-7; 8 nucleotides line up with TRBD2. The CDR3 loop spans 12 amino acids. The V segment lost 2 bases and the J segment 7 bases; nucleotides outside the gene matches: 2. CDR1 and CDR2 (germline): NNHNN, SYGAGS (reference sequence). The covered CDR3 bases are TGTGCCAGCGGTGACTGGGGGGACGAACAGTAC. Translation gives CASGDWGDEQY. In full, the CDR3 reads CASGDWGDEQYF.

This clone was recorded a few times. Gene names and germline refer to mouse. The missing CDR3 end, 1 residue past where the read stops, is filled in from the germline J gene. The chain employs TRBV31 and TRBJ2-1, with TRBD2 as a possible D gene (6 bases). The CDR3 length is 12 residues. Germline CDR1 is GKSSPN and CDR2 is SITVG. Deletions cut 0 bases from V and 8 bases from J, with 8 bases between. CDR3 region: CAWSLGGPEQFF. The sequenced part of the CDR3 DNA is TGTGCCTGGAGTCTGGGGGGACCTGAGCAGTTC.

Remarks on this clone: Gene names are the mouse ones. With the read ending 1 residue before the CDR3 end, the germline J gene is used to fill in that end. The chain uses TRBV26 and TRBJ1-3, with D perhaps matching TRBD1 (6 bases). CDR1 is KGHPV and CDR2 is FQNQEV in the germline V gene (reference sequence). This CDR3 has 15 amino acids. V was shortened by 6 bases and J by 0 bases, with 12 bases between the two germline ends. CDR3 amino acids: CASSTGTNSGNTLYF. Incomplete CDR3 DNA: TGTGCCAGCAGCACCGGGACAAATTCTGGAAATACGCTCTAT.

By share, this clone ranks as medium-sized. Here the gene names and germline are mouse. The read gets to within 1 residue of the CDR3 end, and the germline J gene fills in the rest. The same CDR3 can be traced to other DNA sequences in this sample. The J gene is TRBJ2-7, the V gene TRBV16; D remains unclear. Trimming pared 0 bases from V and 4 bases from J, leaving 4 bases between. The germline V gene encodes CDR1 SGHSA and CDR2 FRNQAP. The CDR3 loop spans 12 amino acids. CDR3 sequence reads: CASSLDRYEQYF. CDR3 bases read: TGTGCAAGCAGCTTAGACAGATATGAACAGTAC.

In the case of this clone: Any gene name here is a mouse gene name. The CDR3 goes on 1 residue after the read ends, and that part is filled in from the germline J gene. The rearrangement uses TRBV13-2 and TRBJ2-5; perhaps D is TRBD1 or TRBD2 (5 bases each). The germline V gene encodes CDR1 NNHNN and CDR2 SYGAGS (reference sequence). This CDR3 is built from 15 residues. V lost 0 bases and J lost 0, with 8 bases in between. The CDR3 reads CASGDVWGNQDTQYF. Partial CDR3 DNA: TGTGCCAGCGGTGATGTTTGGGGCAACCAAGACACCCAGTAC.

Comments on this clone: The listed genes are named as in mouse. The read ends 1 residue shy of where the CDR3 ends; the end is completed using the germline J gene. V gene TRBV19 combines with J gene TRBJ2-3; no reliable D call. V was pared by 2 bases and J by 3 bases, with 10 bases between. The CDR3 has 14 residues. Germline CDR1 and CDR2: FNHDT and SITEND (reference sequence). The sequenced part of the CDR3 DNA is TGTGCCAGCAGTATGGGGAATGGAGCAGAAACGCTGTAT. Its translation: CASSMGNGAETLY. The entire CDR3 sequence reads CASSMGNGAETLYF.

Comment on this clone: The germline and genes are mouse ones. Read data end 1 residue before the CDR3 end; the end is taken from the germline J gene. The gene calls are TRBV4 and TRBJ1-5; a possible D gene is TRBD1 (5 bases). This CDR3 contains 14 residues. Germline lookup yields CDR1 LGHDT and CDR2 YNNKQL (reference sequence). Trimming removed 4 bases at V and 3 bases at J, with 10 bases between. CDR3 DNA (partial): TGTGCCAGCAGCTCCAGGGAAGGCAACCAGGCTCCGCTT. Encoded protein: CASSSREGNQAPL. The complete CDR3 protein is CASSSREGNQAPLF.

By share, this clone ranks as large (0.1 to 1%). The gene symbols are mouse symbols. The read ends 1 residue shy of where the CDR3 ends; the end is completed using the germline J gene. Other DNA sequences in the sample encode the same CDR3. The chain links TRBV19 to TRBJ2-4; D is perhaps TRBD2 (6 bases). The V end was cut by 6 bases, the J end by 5 bases, with 13 bases between. Germline CDR1 and CDR2: FNHDT and SITEND (reference sequence). The CDR3 runs to 13 residues. Incomplete CDR3 DNA: TGTGCCAGCACCCCCGGGACTTTAAACACCTTGTAC. Translated, it gives CASTPGTLNTLY. The CDR3, in full, reads CASTPGTLNTLYF.

As to this clone: Mouse gene names apply. With the read ending 1 residue before the CDR3 end, the germline J gene is used to fill in that end. The chain is built from TRBV26 and TRBJ2-5; the D gene is possibly TRBD1 (5 bases). V gave up 4 bases and J gave up 0 bases, with 8 bases separating them. The length of the CDR3 is 14 residues. Germline V CDR1 and CDR2: KGHPV, FQNQEV (reference sequence). CDR3 sequence: CASSPTVNQDTQYF. The CDR3 DNA, read in part, is TGTGCCAGCAGTCCGACAGTTAACCAAGACACCCAGTAC.

Worth noting for this clone: The gene names here belong to mouse. The read ends 1 residue early relative to the CDR3; the germline J gene fills the gap. The chain employs TRBV13-2 and TRBJ2-3; 7 nucleotides agree with TRBD2. The CDR3 spans 15 residues. V was pared by 1 base and J by 0 bases, with 2 bases of the junction left unmatched. Germline V gene data show CDR1 as NNHNN and CDR2 as SYGAGS (reference sequence). The CDR3 protein is CASGDSGGSAETLYF. Incomplete CDR3 DNA: TGTGCCAGCGGTGATTCTGGGGGTAGTGCAGAAACGCTGTAT.

This clone counts as medium-sized (0.01 to 0.1%). Gene and germline names: mouse. The DNA ends 1 residue before the CDR3 does, and the rest of the CDR3 is filled in from the germline J gene. The rearrangement uses TRBV13-3 and TRBJ2-2; 12 bases match TRBD2. Germline lookup yields CDR1 NNHDY and CDR2 SYVADS. Unmatched junction bases numbered 4, after V lost 5 bases and J lost 2 bases. CDR3 size: 16 residues. Partial CDR3 DNA: TGTGCCAGCAGCAGACTGGGGGGGCGCAACACCGGGCAGCTCTAC. It specifies CASSRLGGRNTGQLY. The full CDR3 protein reads CASSRLGGRNTGQLYF.

The table lists this clone with a few counts. Germline and genes: mouse. Read data end 1 residue before the CDR3 end; the end is taken from the germline J gene. V is TRBV26 and J is TRBJ2-7; D is tentatively TRBD1 or TRBD2 (5 bases each). Per the germline V gene, CDR1 is KGHPV and CDR2 is FQNQEV (reference sequence). This CDR3 comprises 14 residues. V lost 6 bases to trimming and J lost 0 bases, with 12 bases between them. CDR3 amino acids: CASRSGRSSYEQYF. The CDR3 bases that were read are TGTGCCAGCAGGTCGGGACGTAGCTCCTATGAACAGTAC.

A word on this clone: Gene names and germline match the mouse. The CDR3 end lies 1 residue beyond the end of the read and is filled in from the germline J gene. The V gene is TRBV26, the J gene TRBJ1-6, with unresolved D. TRBJ1-6 is an ORF, with its function uncertain. In germline, CDR1 is KGHPV, CDR2 FQNQEV (reference sequence). Trimming cost V 4 bases and J 4 bases, with 5 bases left between them. This CDR3 contains 13 residues. CDR3 in amino acids: CASSPRYNSPLYF. CDR3 bases read: TGTGCCAGCAGTCCCAGGTATAATTCGCCCCTCTAC.

In the case of this clone: Genes and germline are mouse. The read comes to an end 1 residue before the CDR3 does, leaving the germline J gene to fill in the end. The V call is TRBV16, the J call TRBJ1-6; D may be TRBD1 (6 bases). TRBJ1-6 is an ORF, with its function uncertain. Trimming took 0 bases from V and 7 from J, leaving 10 bases between them. The V gene's germline CDR1 is SGHSA and CDR2 FRNQAP. The CDR3 extends over 15 amino acids. The CDR3: CASSLDGGPNSPLYF. CDR3 DNA, as far as it was read: TGTGCAAGCAGCTTAGACGGGGGGCCGAATTCGCCCCTCTAC.

Concerning this clone itself: Genes here carry mouse names. The read ends 1 residue before the CDR3 terminus; that terminus is restored from the germline J gene. The same CDR3 also results from other DNA sequences found in this sample. This sequence joins TRBV3 and TRBJ2-7, with unresolved D. CDR1 and CDR2 (germline): SNHLY, FYNGKV (reference sequence). Trimming pared 1 base from V and 4 bases from J, leaving 5 bases between. CDR3 length: 12 amino acids. Incomplete CDR3 DNA: TGTGCCAGCAGCTTAGGGCAGTATGAACAGTAC. Translated, it gives CASSLGQYEQY. The entire CDR3 protein is CASSLGQYEQYF. The complete variable domain, with remaining parts taken from reference TRBV3 and TRBJ2-7, reads GPKVLQIPSHQIIDMGQMVTLNCDPVSNHLYFYWYKQILGQQMEFLVNFYNGKVMEKSKLFKDQFSVERPDGSYFTLKIQPTALEDSAVYFCASSLGQYEQYFGPGTRLTVL.

About this clone itself: Any gene name here is a mouse gene name. The read ends 1 residue early relative to the CDR3; the germline J gene fills the gap. The V and J genes are TRBV5 and TRBJ2-7, with TRBD2 matching 12 bases. The V segment lost 3 bases and the J segment 6 bases; nucleotides outside the gene matches: 6. CDR3 length equals 15 residues. CDR1 and CDR2 (germline): LGHNA, YNLKQL (reference sequence). CDR3 DNA (partial): TGTGCCAGCAGCCAGAACCGGGACTGGGGGGCTGAACAGTAC. It encodes CASSQNRDWGAEQY. The whole CDR3 sequence reads CASSQNRDWGAEQYF.

On this clone itself: The genes are named according to mouse. Read coverage stops 1 residue before the CDR3 terminus; the germline J gene supplies the remainder. This chain links TRBV14 with TRBJ1-4, with TRBD1 matching 11 bases. The V gene end was trimmed by 2 bases and the J gene end by 7 bases; junction bases not matched to a gene: 4. The CDR3 runs 15 residues. The germline CDR1 and CDR2 sequences are SGHDT and FRDEAV. The chain's CDR3 is CASSLRTGGGERLFF. The covered CDR3 bases are TGTGCCAGCAGTTTAAGGACAGGGGGCGGCGAAAGATTATTT.

With regard to this clone: Gene and germline names: mouse. Read coverage stops 1 residue before the CDR3 terminus; the germline J gene supplies the remainder. The chain combines TRBV16 with TRBJ1-1; D remains unclear. The germline V gene has CDR1 SGHSA and CDR2 FRNQAP. Trimming took 5 bases from V and 0 from J, leaving 13 bases between them. The CDR3 covers 15 residues. CDR3 in amino acids: CASSALRAANTEVFF. CDR3 DNA (partial): TGTGCAAGCAGCGCCCTCCGGGCTGCAAACACAGAAGTCTTC.

Remarks on this clone: Gene names are the mouse ones. The DNA ends 1 residue before the CDR3 does, and the rest of the CDR3 is filled in from the germline J gene. The chain combines TRBV3 with TRBJ2-7; 7 bases line up with TRBD2. Germline V gene lookup returns CDR1 SNHLY and CDR2 FYNGKV (reference sequence). The V gene end was trimmed by 2 bases and the J gene end by 2 bases; junction bases not matched to a gene: 6. There are 15 residues in the CDR3. The covered CDR3 bases are TGTGCCAGCAGCTTAATTGGGGGGACTCCCTATGAACAGTAC. This sequence encodes CASSLIGGTPYEQY. The CDR3 reads in full as CASSLIGGTPYEQYF.

About this clone itself: Genes here carry mouse names. The read terminates 1 residue before the CDR3 end, so the remaining end is supplied by the germline J gene. The V gene is TRBV26, the J gene TRBJ2-5, with D hard to call. Trimming shortened V by 3 bases and J by 0 bases, and 4 bases separated the two germline ends. The CDR3 is made up of 13 amino acids. Germline loops: CDR1 KGHPV, CDR2 FQNQEV (reference sequence). CDR3 sequence reads: CASSLHNQDTQYF. Partial CDR3 DNA: TGTGCCAGCAGTCTACATAACCAAGACACCCAGTAC.

The table lists this clone with a few counts. Mouse gene names and germline throughout. The read terminates 1 residue ahead of where the CDR3 ends, so the germline J gene completes it. J is TRBJ2-4 and V is TRBV12-1, with a tentative D call TRBD2 (7 bases). Per germline, CDR1 SGHSN and CDR2 HYEKVE. V gave up 1 base and J gave up 1 base, with 8 bases separating them. This CDR3 has 14 amino acids. CDR3: CASSLGGGQNTLYF. The DNA read from the CDR3 is TGTGCCAGCTCTCTGGGGGGCGGTCAAAACACCTTGTAC.

This clone qualifies as medium-sized. The listed genes are named as in mouse. The CDR3 reads CASSLTGNTEVFF. The covered CDR3 bases are TGTGCAAGCAGCTTAACGGGGAACACAGAAGTCTTC. The chain carries TRBV16 and TRBJ1-1; D unresolved. Read coverage stops 1 residue before the CDR3 terminus; the germline J gene supplies the remainder. This CDR3 has 13 amino acids. V dropped 2 bases and J dropped 1 base, with 5 bases sitting between them. CDR1 is SGHSA, CDR2 FRNQAP, per germline. The whole variable domain, remainder taken from reference TRBV16 and TRBJ1-1, is NAGVIQTPRHKVTGKGQEATLWCEPISGHSAVFWYRQTIVQGLEFLTYFRNQAPIDDSGMPKERFSAQMPNQSHSTLKIQSTQPQDSAVYLCASSLTGNTEVFFGKGTRLTVV.

About this clone itself: Mouse names are used for the genes. The read gets to within 1 residue of the CDR3 end, and the germline J gene fills in the rest. The rearrangement links TRBV31 to TRBJ1-1; D is perhaps TRBD1 (6 bases). Germline lookup yields CDR1 GKSSPN and CDR2 SITVG. Between the trimmed V and J ends, which lost 3 bases and 4 bases, there was a span of 9 bases. CDR3 length: 12 amino acids. This CDR3 reads CAWSPGVTEVFF. CDR3 DNA (partial): TGTGCCTGGAGCCCAGGGGTCACAGAAGTCTTC.

As to this clone: These gene names are mouse names. The read ends 1 residue shy of where the CDR3 ends; the end is completed using the germline J gene. The rearrangement joins TRBV4 to TRBJ2-5; 8 bases line up with TRBD2. J gave up 1 base and V 6 bases, and 3 bases lay outside the gene matches. The CDR3 is made up of 14 amino acids. Germline V gene data show CDR1 as LGHDT and CDR2 as YNNKQL (reference sequence). This CDR3 is CASRRLGHQDTQYF. The DNA read from the CDR3 is TGTGCCAGCAGGAGACTGGGGCACCAAGACACCCAGTAC.

A note on this clone: Gene names and germline refer to mouse. CDR3 DNA, as far as it was read: TGTGCCAGCAGCCCAAGGACTGGGGACTCCTATGAACAGTAC. Protein sequence: CASSPRTGDSYEQY. The complete CDR3 reads CASSPRTGDSYEQYF. V and J are TRBV3 and TRBJ2-7; 9 bases match TRBD2. Sequencing ends 1 residue short of the CDR3 end; the germline J gene provides the rest. The CDR3 covers 15 residues. V lost 5 bases and J lost 0; bases outside the gene matches: 5. The germline CDR1 and CDR2 sequences are SNHLY and FYNGKV (reference sequence).

This clone was counted once. Each gene name is a mouse one. The read comes to an end 1 residue before the CDR3 does, leaving the germline J gene to fill in the end. V usage is TRBV26 and J usage is TRBJ1-1, with a tentative D call TRBD1 (5 bases). The CDR3 extends over 14 amino acids. CDR1 and CDR2 (germline): KGHPV, FQNQEV (reference sequence). V was pared by 5 bases and J by 0 bases, with 10 bases between. Partial CDR3 DNA: TGTGCCAGCAGTAATGGACAAGCAAACACAGAAGTCTTC. Protein: CASSNGQANTEVF. The whole CDR3 is CASSNGQANTEVFF.

Within the sample, this clone is large (0.1 to 1%). The genes and germline here are from mouse. The read finishes 1 residue shy of the CDR3 end, and the germline J gene is used to complete it. The chain recombines TRBV31 with TRBJ2-7; 7 bases match TRBD2. The length of the CDR3 is 12 residues. Trimming cost V 3 bases and J 4 bases; bases outside gene matches: 3. The V gene's germline CDR1 is GKSSPN and CDR2 SITVG. CDR3 in amino acids: CAWRLGVYEQYF. The DNA read from the CDR3 is TGTGCCTGGAGGCTGGGGGTTTATGAACAGTAC.